Below, one TCR beta chain is given with its context. The data belong to a study of long-term antiretroviral therapy in people with HIV. It was version v3.0 of the immunoSEQ assay that was run at survey level. Produced via immunoSEQ multiplex PCR; TCRdb's table is partial and in-frame only. The sample shows roughly 17,000 clones, approximately 95% of them seen only once. The V gene lost 1 base and the J gene lost 1 base, with 7 bases spanning the gap. Germline CDR1 reads SGHAT; CDR2 reads FQDESV (reference sequence). This CDR3 contains 14 residues. The sequence was obtained from a man aged 25-45 years with HIV. Sequences were derived from unsorted PBMCs, sampled 10 to 12 years after starting antiretroviral therapy. The rearrangement joins TRBV11-1 to TRBJ1-1; D is ambiguous. CDR3 DNA sequence: TGTGCCAGCAGCTTAGTCTTCGAGAACACTGAAGCTTTCTTT. Translated: CASSLVFENTEAFF.